Below, 26 T cell receptor beta chains from the same sample are listed, as sequenced in a study of spatial heterogeneity in lung cancer. Overall study findings and caveats: How many expanded intratumoral alpha and beta TCRs were present tracked the tumor mutation count, which was a count of nonsynonymous mutations.

No antigens are known for them. Noted time point: sample taken at primary tumor resection. TCRdb reprocessed the 5' RACE reads via MiXCR and lists one record per CDR3 protein. The sample holds over 10,000 distinct CDR3 sequences; roughly 5.4% are singletons and the top ten take more than 9.5%. The sequencing here drew on lung tumor tissue, taken at surgery. The receptor source for this set is a female donor with early-stage non-small cell lung cancer.

This clonotype was found many times. The chain couples TRBV7-2 to TRBJ1-6, with TRBD1 identical over 12 bases. This CDR3 has 15 amino acids. Germline V gene data show CDR1 as SGHTA and CDR2 as FQGNSA. The ends lost 5 bases at V and 9 bases at J; junction bases unmatched: 5. The CDR3 nucleotides are TGTGCCAGCAGCCCACGGGACAGGGGGCTTTCACCCCTCCACTTT. Protein: CASSPRDRGLSPLHF.

This clonotype counts as large. The genes are TRBV29-1 and TRBJ2-1, with TRBD1 matching over 10 bases. V shed 6 bases and J 7 bases; nucleotides not matched to a gene: 0. Germline V gene sequence: CDR1 SQVTM, CDR2 ANQGSEA. The CDR3 extends over 11 amino acids. The CDR3 DNA sequence: TGCAGCGTGGACAGGGGGAATGAGCAGTTCTTC. It translates to CSVDRGNEQFF.

This clonotype was recorded many times. This chain links TRBV28 with TRBJ2-7; a possible D gene is TRBD2 (6 bases). The germline V and J ends were trimmed by 6 bases and 4 bases, with 16 bases remaining between them. The CDR3 spans 14 residues. Germline V gene sequence: CDR1 MDHEN, CDR2 SYDVKM. In DNA form, the CDR3 reads TGTGCCAGCAGAACTGGGGGGACCGGATACGAGCAGTACTTC. It specifies CASRTGGTGYEQYF.

This clonotype occurred many times. This chain connects TRBV5-1 to TRBJ2-7; possibly TRBD1 for D (6 bases). Germline loops: CDR1 SGHRS, CDR2 YFSETQ. This CDR3 is built from 13 residues. Trimming shortened V by 0 bases and J by 7 bases, and 11 bases separated the two germline ends. CDR3 bases: TGCGCCAGCAGCTTGGCCAACAGGGAAGAGCAGTACTTC. Protein: CASSLANREEQYF.

This clonotype is labeled as medium-sized. The rearrangement joins TRBV6-5 to TRBJ2-3; D is perhaps TRBD1 or TRBD2 (6 bases each). Germline V gene sequence: CDR1 MNHEY, CDR2 SVGAGI. This CDR3 contains 16 residues. The V gene lost 1 base and the J gene lost 0 bases, with 11 bases spanning the gap. The CDR3 DNA reads TGTGCCAGCAGTTACTGGGGGGCGTCGAGCACAGATACGCAGTATTTT. Its translation: CASSYWGASSTDTQYF.

Ten or more counts support this clonotype. The CDR3 coding sequence is TGTGCCAGCAGCCCAGGGGGGGGTGAAGCTTTCTTT. It yields the protein CASSPGGGEAFF. The chain recombines TRBV12-3 or TRBV12-4 with TRBJ1-1; 7 bases match TRBD1. This CDR3 is 12 amino acids long. The J segment lost 7 bases and the V segment lost 6 bases, leaving 5 bases of the junction unmatched.

This clonotype was counted ten times or more. V is TRBV12-3 or TRBV12-4 and J is TRBJ2-5; no clear D gene. Trimming removed 6 bases at V and 5 bases at J, with 7 bases between. CDR3 length equals 11 residues. DNA for the CDR3: TGTGCCAGCAGCTCCTCGGAGACCCAGTACTTC. It is translated as CASSSSETQYF.

This clonotype was observed at least ten times. V usage is TRBV4-1 and J usage is TRBJ1-6, with D possibly TRBD1 on 6 matching bases. The CDR3 spans 16 residues. Germline V gene data show CDR1 as MGHRA and CDR2 as YSYEKL. The V gene lost 0 bases and the J gene lost 8 bases, with 14 bases spanning the gap. This chain's CDR3 is CASSQDGGTRYSPLHF. Written as DNA, the CDR3 is TGCGCCAGCAGCCAAGACGGGGGGACACGGTATTCACCCCTCCACTTT.

Ten or more counts support this clonotype. The chain joins TRBV12-3 or TRBV12-4 to TRBJ2-1; maybe TRBD2 (5 bases). This CDR3 region has 16 residues. V lost 5 bases and J lost 7, with 21 bases in between. CDR3 nucleotides: TGTGCCAGCAGTGGTTTTGGGTTTTACTCGGGAAATGAGCAGTTCTTC. Translated: CASSGFGFYSGNEQFF.

CDR3 region: CASSLSGNEKLFF. CDR3 DNA sequence: TGTGCCAGCAGTTTAAGTGGTAATGAAAAACTGTTTTTT. The chain carries TRBV12-3 or TRBV12-4 and TRBJ1-4; no reliable D call. The V end was cut by 2 bases, the J end by 4 bases, with 5 bases between. There are 13 residues in the CDR3.

This clonotype was found many times. The chain is built from TRBV6-2 or TRBV6-3 and TRBJ1-2, with a tentative D call TRBD1 (5 bases). Germline lookup yields CDR1 MNHEY and CDR2 SVGEGT. There are 12 residues in the CDR3. V shed 5 bases and J shed 10 bases, with 14 bases lying between them. The CDR3 reads CASSPGLLYYTF. CDR3 nucleotide sequence: TGTGCCAGCAGTCCGGGACTCCTATACTACACCTTC.

This clonotype was detected ten times or more. This chain joins TRBV7-9 and TRBJ1-6, with D tentatively TRBD1 (5 bases). V was shortened by 5 bases and J by 10 bases, with 15 bases between the two germline ends. CDR1 is SEHNR, CDR2 FQNEAQ, per germline (reference sequence). CDR3 size: 14 residues. This CDR3 reads CASSRGGSPSPLHF. In nucleotides, the CDR3 is TGTGCCAGCAGCCGTGGGGGTAGTCCATCACCCCTCCACTTT.

By sample fraction, this clonotype is medium-sized. The chain carries TRBV4-2 and TRBJ1-2; D gene ambiguous. V lost 1 base to trimming and J lost 3 bases, with 18 bases between them. Per germline, CDR1 LGHNA and CDR2 YNFKEQ. The CDR3 is 17 residues long. CDR3 region: CASSQVARQNGHYGYTF. The CDR3, as DNA: TGTGCCAGCAGCCAAGTGGCCCGGCAAAACGGGCACTATGGCTACACCTTC.

This clonotype was counted at least ten times. The gene calls are TRBV6-5 and TRBJ1-5; D ambiguous. In germline, CDR1 is MNHEY, CDR2 SVGAGI. The CDR3 runs 10 residues. Trimming removed 8 bases from V and 7 bases from J, with 6 bases in between. The CDR3 DNA follows: TGTGCCAGCCTCTACCAGCCCCAGCATTTT. Encoded protein: CASLYQPQHF.

This clonotype was seen ten or more times. CDR3: CASSLYPRHTDTQYF. The CDR3, as DNA: TGTGCCAGCAGCTTATATCCCCGCCACACAGATACGCAGTATTTT. J is TRBJ2-3 and V is TRBV7-3; unclear D gene. This CDR3 spans 15 amino acids. Trimming shortened V by 2 bases and J by 2 bases, and 11 bases separated the two germline ends. CDR1 SGHTA and CDR2 FQGTGA come from the germline V gene.

This clonotype was recorded at least ten times. V gene TRBV12-3 or TRBV12-4 combines with J gene TRBJ1-2; TRBD1 agrees at 10 bases. The V and J ends lost 1 base and 8 bases, in that order; junction bases with no gene match: 4. The CDR3 extends over 14 amino acids. For the CDR3, the DNA is TGTGCCAGCAGTTTAGTCCGGACAGGGGGAGGCTACACCTTC. Encoded protein: CASSLVRTGGGYTF.

This clonotype was observed many times. The J gene is TRBJ1-1, the V gene TRBV13; no definite D call. Trimming shortened V by 2 bases and J by 6 bases, and 10 bases separated the two germline ends. The germline V gene has CDR1 PRHDT and CDR2 FYEKMQ (reference sequence). The CDR3 contains 13 residues. CDR3 nucleotide sequence: TGTGCCAGCAGCTTAAACTCTAGGGCTGAAGCTTTCTTT. Its protein is CASSLNSRAEAFF.

The table lists this clonotype with many counts. The chain employs TRBV6-5 and TRBJ2-2; no firm D call. V was cut by 4 bases and J by 0 bases, with 6 bases left in between. The CDR3 runs 14 residues. Germline assignment: CDR1 MNHEY and CDR2 SVGAGI. CDR3 nucleotide sequence: TGTGCCAGCAGTTTCACGGCGAACACCGGGGAGCTGTTTTTT. It is translated as CASSFTANTGELFF.

This clonotype was detected ten times or more. V usage is TRBV12-3 or TRBV12-4 and J usage is TRBJ1-4, with D unresolved. This CDR3 has 14 amino acids. V shed 5 bases and J shed 4 bases, with 11 bases lying between them. In DNA form, the CDR3 reads TGTGCCAGCAGTGTACGGATACTTAATGAAAAACTGTTTTTT. Its protein is CASSVRILNEKLFF.

Many counts were recorded for this clonotype. The chain has TRBV5-1 and TRBJ1-1; 9 nucleotides match TRBD1. Germline values: CDR1 SGHRS, CDR2 YFSETQ. This CDR3 is 14 amino acids long. V lost 4 bases, J lost 4 bases, and 5 bases stayed unmatched. Written as DNA, the CDR3 is TGCGCCAGCAGCATAAGACAGGGGGGCACTGAAGCTTTCTTT. This encodes CASSIRQGGTEAFF.

This clonotype was picked up many times. The chain uses TRBV2 and TRBJ2-1, with D possibly matching TRBD1 (6 bases). V lost 6 bases, J lost 9 bases, and 12 bases lay in between. Germline lookup yields CDR1 SNHLY and CDR2 FYNNEI. This CDR3 contains 12 residues. This chain's CDR3 is CASRSDSPEQFF. CDR3 sequence (DNA): TGTGCCAGCAGGTCGGACAGCCCTGAGCAGTTCTTC.

This clonotype was counted once. A junction boundary mismatches the germline segment, possibly from a read error. This rearrangement joins TRBV15 to TRBJ2-5; TRBD2 agrees at 9 bases. Per germline, CDR1 LNHNV and CDR2 YYDKDF (reference sequence). This CDR3 is built from 18 residues. CDR3 DNA: TGCGCCACCAGCAGAGTACGGCTAGCGGGACTCTACCAAGAGACCCAGTACTTC. Encoded protein: CATSRVRLAGLYQETQYF.

This clonotype was seen repeatedly, ten times or more. The chain recombines TRBV7-9 with TRBJ1-2; D is uncertain. Germline V gene lookup returns CDR1 SEHNR and CDR2 FQNEAQ (reference sequence). This CDR3 comprises 15 residues. Trimming stripped 5 bases from V and 8 bases from J, with 21 bases between. CDR3 residues: CASSHRLVGRWGYTF. For the CDR3, the DNA is TGTGCCAGCAGCCATCGTTTAGTGGGCCGATGGGGCTACACCTTC. Variable domain in full (rest from reference TRBV7-9 and TRBJ1-2): DTGVSQNPRHKITKRGQNVTFRCDPISEHNRLYWYRQTLGQGPEFLTYFQNEAQLEKSRLLSDRFSAERPKGSFSTLEIQRTEQGDSAMYLCASSHRLVGRWGYTFGSGTRLTVV.

This clonotype was counted at least ten times. The V call is TRBV18, the J call TRBJ1-2; D uncertain. V gave up 5 bases and J gave up 2 bases, with 12 bases separating them. The V gene's germline CDR1 is KGHSH and CDR2 LQKENI. This CDR3 contains 14 residues. The CDR3 loop is CASSTLRENYGYTF. The CDR3 DNA reads TGTGCCAGCTCAACCCTGAGGGAGAACTATGGCTACACCTTC.

This clonotype was seen only once. The chain joins TRBV5-1 to TRBJ2-3; the match to TRBD2 covers 9 bases. The CDR3 is 16 residues long. J lost 4 bases, V lost 4 bases, and 10 bases had no gene match. Germline values: CDR1 SGHRS, CDR2 YFSETQ. The CDR3 sequence is CASSPGTSSFPDTQYF. DNA of the CDR3: TGCGCCAGCAGCCCTGGGACTAGCTCATTTCCAGATACGCAGTATTTT.

The V gene is TRBV5-4, the J gene TRBJ1-2; D is uncertain. V lost 0 bases, J lost 3 bases, and 9 bases lay in between. The CDR3 covers 14 residues. Germline V lookup: CDR1 SGHNT, CDR2 YYREEE (reference sequence). The DNA of the CDR3 is TGTGCCAGCAGCTTGGTGGGAATCGACTATGGCTACACCTTC. This encodes CASSLVGIDYGYTF.